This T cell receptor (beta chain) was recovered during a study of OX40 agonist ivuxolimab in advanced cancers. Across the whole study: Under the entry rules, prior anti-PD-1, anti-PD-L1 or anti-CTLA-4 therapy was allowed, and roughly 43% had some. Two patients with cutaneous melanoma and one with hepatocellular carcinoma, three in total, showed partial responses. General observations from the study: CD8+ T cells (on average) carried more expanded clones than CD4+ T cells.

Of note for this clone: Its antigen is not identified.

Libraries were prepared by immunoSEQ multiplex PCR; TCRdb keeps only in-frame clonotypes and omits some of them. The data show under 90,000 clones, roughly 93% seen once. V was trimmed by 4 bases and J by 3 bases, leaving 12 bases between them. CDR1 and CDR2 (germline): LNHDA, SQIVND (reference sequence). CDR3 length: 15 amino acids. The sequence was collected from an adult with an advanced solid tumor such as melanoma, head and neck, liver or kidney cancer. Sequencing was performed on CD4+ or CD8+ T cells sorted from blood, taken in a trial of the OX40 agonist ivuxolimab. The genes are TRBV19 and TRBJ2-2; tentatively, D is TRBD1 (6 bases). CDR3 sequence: CASSTKTGYTGELFF. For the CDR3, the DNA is TGTGCCAGTAGTACCAAAACAGGGTACACCGGGGAGCTGTTTTTT.